This TCR beta chain is drawn from a study of beta chain features in type 1 diabetes. Study-wide findings and caveats: Significant though moderate, a shortening of TCRB CDR3s appeared in all four CD4+ subsets of Type 1 diabetes patients.

The germline CDR1 and CDR2 sequences are LGHNA and YNFKEQ. This CDR3 has 15 amino acids. V lost 0 bases and J lost 1, with 6 bases in between. Expressed TCRB transcripts were sequenced because the isolated RNA had all been reverse transcribed beforehand. Only in-frame clones appear in the TCRdb table, and some are missing; sequencing was by immunoSEQ multiplex PCR. Found here are over 600,000 clones, under 15% of them singletons; the top ten hold 0.095% to 0.15%. This clone came up a few times. Its target is unknown. The chain is built from TRBV4-2 and TRBJ2-2; D gene ambiguous. This sequence originates from a young man with type 1 diabetes. Input material: naive CD4+ T cells from blood. The CDR3 DNA sequence: TGTGCCAGCAGCCAAGATAGGTGGAACACCGGGGAGCTGTTTTTT. Its protein is CASSQDRWNTGELFF.